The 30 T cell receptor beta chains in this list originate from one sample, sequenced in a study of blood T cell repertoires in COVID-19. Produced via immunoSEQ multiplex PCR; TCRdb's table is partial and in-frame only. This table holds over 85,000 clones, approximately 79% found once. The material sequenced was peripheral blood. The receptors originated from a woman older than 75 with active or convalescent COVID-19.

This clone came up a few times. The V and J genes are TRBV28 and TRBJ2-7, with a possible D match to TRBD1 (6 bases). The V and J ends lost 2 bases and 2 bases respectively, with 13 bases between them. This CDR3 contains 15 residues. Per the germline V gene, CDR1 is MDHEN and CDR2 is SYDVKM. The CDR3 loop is CASSLTSTGTYEQYF. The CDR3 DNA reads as TGTGCCAGCAGTTTAACCTCCACAGGGACCTACGAGCAGTACTTC.

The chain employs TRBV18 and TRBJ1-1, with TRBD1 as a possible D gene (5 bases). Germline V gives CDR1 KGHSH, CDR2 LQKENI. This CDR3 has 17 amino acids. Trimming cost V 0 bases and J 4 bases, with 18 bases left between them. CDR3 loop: CASSPPLFGGGATEAFF. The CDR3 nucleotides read TGTGCCAGCTCACCACCTCTATTCGGGGGAGGGGCCACTGAAGCTTTCTTT.

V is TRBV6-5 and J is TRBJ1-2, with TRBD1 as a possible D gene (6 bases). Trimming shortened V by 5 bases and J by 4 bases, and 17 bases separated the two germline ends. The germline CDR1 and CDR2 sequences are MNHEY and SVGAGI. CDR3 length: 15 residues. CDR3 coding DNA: TGTGCCAGCAGTCGGACAGATAATGTTGGCTATGGCTACACCTTC. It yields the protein CASSRTDNVGYGYTF.

Written as DNA, the CDR3 is TGTGCCAGCAGTCCCAGTGGGACAGGGCATACTGAAGCTTTCTTT. Its protein is CASSPSGTGHTEAFF. This chain joins TRBV28 and TRBJ1-1; 9 bases are a match to TRBD1. Germline CDR1 and CDR2: MDHEN and SYDVKM. The CDR3 runs to 15 residues. V was pared by 5 bases and J by 5 bases, with 9 bases of the junction left unmatched.

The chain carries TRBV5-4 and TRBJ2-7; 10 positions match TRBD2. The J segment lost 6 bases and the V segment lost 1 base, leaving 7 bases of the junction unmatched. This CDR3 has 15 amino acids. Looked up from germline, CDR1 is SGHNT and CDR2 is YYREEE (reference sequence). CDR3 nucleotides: TGTGCCAGCAGCTTGAGGGCTAGCGGGAGCGGCGAGCAGTACTTC. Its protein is CASSLRASGSGEQYF.

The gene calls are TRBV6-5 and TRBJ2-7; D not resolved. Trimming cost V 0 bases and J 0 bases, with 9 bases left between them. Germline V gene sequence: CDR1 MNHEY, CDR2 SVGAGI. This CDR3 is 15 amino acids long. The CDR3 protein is CASSYSRFNSYEQYF. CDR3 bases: TGTGCCAGCAGTTACTCGAGGTTTAACTCCTACGAGCAGTACTTC.

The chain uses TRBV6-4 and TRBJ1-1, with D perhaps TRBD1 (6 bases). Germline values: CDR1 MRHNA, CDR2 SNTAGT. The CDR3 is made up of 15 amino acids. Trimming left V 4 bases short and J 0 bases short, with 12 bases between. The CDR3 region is CASSASGHLNTEAFF. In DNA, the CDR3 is TGTGCCAGCAGTGCATCGGGACACCTGAACACTGAAGCTTTCTTT.

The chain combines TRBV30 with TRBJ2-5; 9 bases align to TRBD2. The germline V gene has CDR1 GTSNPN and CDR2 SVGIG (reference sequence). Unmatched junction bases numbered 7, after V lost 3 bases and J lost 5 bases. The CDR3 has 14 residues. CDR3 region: CAWSYSGSSETQYF. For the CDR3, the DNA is TGTGCCTGGAGCTATAGCGGGAGCTCTGAGACCCAGTACTTC.

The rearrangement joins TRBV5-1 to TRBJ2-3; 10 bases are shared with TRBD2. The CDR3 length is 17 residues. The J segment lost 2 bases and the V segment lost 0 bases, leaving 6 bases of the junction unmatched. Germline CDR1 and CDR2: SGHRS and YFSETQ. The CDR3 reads CASSLVVAGGITDTQYF. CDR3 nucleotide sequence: TGCGCCAGCAGCTTGGTAGTAGCGGGAGGAATCACAGATACGCAGTATTTT. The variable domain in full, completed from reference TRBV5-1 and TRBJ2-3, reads KAGVTQTPRYLIKTRGQQVTLSCSPISGHRSVSWYQQTPGQGLQFLFEYFSETQRNKGNFPGRFSGRQFSNSRSEMNVSTLELGDSALYLCASSLVVAGGITDTQYFGPGTRLTVL.

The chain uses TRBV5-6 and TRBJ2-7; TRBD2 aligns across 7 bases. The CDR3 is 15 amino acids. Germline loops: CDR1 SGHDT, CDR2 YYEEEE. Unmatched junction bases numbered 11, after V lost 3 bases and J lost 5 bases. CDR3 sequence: CASSSRELEVNEQYF. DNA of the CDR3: TGTGCCAGCAGCTCGCGGGAGCTAGAGGTGAACGAGCAGTACTTC.

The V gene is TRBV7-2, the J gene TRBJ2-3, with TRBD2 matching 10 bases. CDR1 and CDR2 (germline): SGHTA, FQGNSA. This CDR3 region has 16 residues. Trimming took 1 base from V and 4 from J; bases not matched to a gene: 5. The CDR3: CASSLGLAGSPDTQYF. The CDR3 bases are TGTGCCAGCAGCTTAGGACTAGCGGGTTCTCCAGATACGCAGTATTTT.

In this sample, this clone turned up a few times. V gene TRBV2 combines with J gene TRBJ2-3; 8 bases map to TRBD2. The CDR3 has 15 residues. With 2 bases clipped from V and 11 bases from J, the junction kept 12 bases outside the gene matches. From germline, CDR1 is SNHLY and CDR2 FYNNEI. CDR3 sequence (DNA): TGTGCCAGCAGTGAAAGGGTCCTCGGGGGGGCGTTGCAGTATTTT. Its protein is CASSERVLGGALQYF.

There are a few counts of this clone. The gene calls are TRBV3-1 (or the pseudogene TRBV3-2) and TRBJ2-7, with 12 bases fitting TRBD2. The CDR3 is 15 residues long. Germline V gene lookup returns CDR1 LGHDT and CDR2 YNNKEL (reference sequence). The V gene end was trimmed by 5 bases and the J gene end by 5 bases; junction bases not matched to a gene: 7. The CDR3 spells CASSARTSGTHEQYF. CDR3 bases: TGTGCCAGCAGCGCACGGACTAGCGGGACCCACGAGCAGTACTTC.

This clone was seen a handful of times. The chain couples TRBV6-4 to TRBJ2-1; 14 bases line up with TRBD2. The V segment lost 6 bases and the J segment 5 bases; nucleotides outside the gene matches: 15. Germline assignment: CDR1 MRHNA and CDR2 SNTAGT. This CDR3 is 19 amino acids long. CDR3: CASSRLAGGPLWGHNEQFF. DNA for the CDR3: TGTGCCAGCAGCCGACTAGCGGGAGGGCCCTTGTGGGGCCACAATGAGCAGTTCTTC.

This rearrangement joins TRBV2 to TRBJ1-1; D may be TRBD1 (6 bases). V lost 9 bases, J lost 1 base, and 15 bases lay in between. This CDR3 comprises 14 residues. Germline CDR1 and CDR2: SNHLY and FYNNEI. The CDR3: CASFDRPSNTEAFF. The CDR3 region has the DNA TGTGCCAGTTTCGACAGGCCCTCGAACACTGAAGCTTTCTTT.

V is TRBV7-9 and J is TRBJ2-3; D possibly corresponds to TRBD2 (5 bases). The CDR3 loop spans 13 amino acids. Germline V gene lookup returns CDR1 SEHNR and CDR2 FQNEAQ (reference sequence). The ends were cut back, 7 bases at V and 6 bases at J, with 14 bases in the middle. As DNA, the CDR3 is TGTGCCAGCAACACCGAGGGCCCGGATACGCAGTATTTT. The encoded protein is CASNTEGPDTQYF.

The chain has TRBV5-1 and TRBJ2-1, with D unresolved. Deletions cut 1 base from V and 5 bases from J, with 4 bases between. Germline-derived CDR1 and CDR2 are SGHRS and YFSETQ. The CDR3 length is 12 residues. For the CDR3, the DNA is TGCGCCAGCAGCTTGCAGAACAATGAGCAGTTCTTC. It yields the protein CASSLQNNEQFF.

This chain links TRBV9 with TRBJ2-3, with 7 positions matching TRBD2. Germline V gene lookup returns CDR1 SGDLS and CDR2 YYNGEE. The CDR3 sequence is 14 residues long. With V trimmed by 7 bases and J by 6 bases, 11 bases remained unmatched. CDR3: CASGLAGAGDTQYF. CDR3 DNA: TGTGCCAGCGGCCTCGCGGGAGCGGGTGATACGCAGTATTTT.

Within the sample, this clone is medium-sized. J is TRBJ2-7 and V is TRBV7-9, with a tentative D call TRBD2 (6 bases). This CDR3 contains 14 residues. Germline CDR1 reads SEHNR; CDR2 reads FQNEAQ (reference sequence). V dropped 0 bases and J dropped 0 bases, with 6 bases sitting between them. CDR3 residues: CASSLATSSYEQYF. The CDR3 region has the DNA TGTGCCAGCAGCTTAGCGACTAGCTCCTACGAGCAGTACTTC.

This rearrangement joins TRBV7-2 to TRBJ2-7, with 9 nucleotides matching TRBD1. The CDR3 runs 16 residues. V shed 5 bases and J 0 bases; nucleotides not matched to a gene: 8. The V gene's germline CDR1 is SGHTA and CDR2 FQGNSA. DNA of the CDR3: TGTGCCAGCAGCCCAACCCGGGACAGGGCCTCCTACGAGCAGTACTTC. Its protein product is CASSPTRDRASYEQYF.

CDR3 in DNA: TGTGCCGGGCGACAGGGCGCTAACTATGGCTACACCTTC. Translating gives CAGRQGANYGYTF. The chain has TRBV28 and TRBJ1-2; 7 nucleotides line up with TRBD1. The germline V gene has CDR1 MDHEN and CDR2 SYDVKM. There are 13 residues in the CDR3. Trimming took 11 bases from V and 0 from J; bases not matched to a gene: 6.

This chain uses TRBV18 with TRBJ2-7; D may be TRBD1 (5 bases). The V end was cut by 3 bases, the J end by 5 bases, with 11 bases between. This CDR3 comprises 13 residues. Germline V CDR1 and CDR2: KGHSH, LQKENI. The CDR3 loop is CASSPPGRDEQYF. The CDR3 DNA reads TGTGCCAGCTCACCCCCAGGGCGAGACGAGCAGTACTTC.

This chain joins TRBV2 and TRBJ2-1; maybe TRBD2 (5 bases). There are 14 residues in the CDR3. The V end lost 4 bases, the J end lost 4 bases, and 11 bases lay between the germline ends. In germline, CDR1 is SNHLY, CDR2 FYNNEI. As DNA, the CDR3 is TGTGCCAGCAGTGGTAGGACTGGTTACAATGAGCAGTTCTTC. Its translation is CASSGRTGYNEQFF.

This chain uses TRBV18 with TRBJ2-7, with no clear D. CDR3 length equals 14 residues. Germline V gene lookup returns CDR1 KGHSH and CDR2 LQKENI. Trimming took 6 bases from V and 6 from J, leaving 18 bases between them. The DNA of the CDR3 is TGTGCCAGCTCTTCCCGACCGGGTGCTAGCGAGCAGTACTTC. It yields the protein CASSSRPGASEQYF. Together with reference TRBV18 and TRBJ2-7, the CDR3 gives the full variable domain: NAGVMQNPRHLVRRRGQEARLRCSPMKGHSHVYWYRQLPEEGLKFMVYLQKENIIDESGMPKERFSAEFPKEGPSILRIQQVVRGDSAAYFCASSSRPGASEQYFGPGTRLTVT.

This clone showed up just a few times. The CDR3 DNA follows: TGTGCCAGCTCACCGCTAATACAGGGGAACGGGGAGCTGTTTTTT. This gives the protein CASSPLIQGNGELFF. This chain uses TRBV18 with TRBJ2-2; 7 positions agree with TRBD1. Germline CDR1 reads KGHSH; CDR2 reads LQKENI. This CDR3 spans 15 amino acids. V lost 3 bases and J lost 7; bases outside the gene matches: 8.

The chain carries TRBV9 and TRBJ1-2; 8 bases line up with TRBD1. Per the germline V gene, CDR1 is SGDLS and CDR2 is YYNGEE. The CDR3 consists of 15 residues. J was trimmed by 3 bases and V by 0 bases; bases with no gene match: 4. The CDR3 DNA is TGTGCCAGCAGCGTAGCTACAGGGGGATACTATGGCTACACCTTC. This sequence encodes CASSVATGGYYGYTF.

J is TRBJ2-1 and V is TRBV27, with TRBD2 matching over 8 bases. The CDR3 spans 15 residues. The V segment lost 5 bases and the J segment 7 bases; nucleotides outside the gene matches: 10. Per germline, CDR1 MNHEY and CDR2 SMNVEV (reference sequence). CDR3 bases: TGTGCCAGCAGTCCTCCGGGACTAGTGGTTAATGAGCAGTTCTTC. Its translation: CASSPPGLVVNEQFF.

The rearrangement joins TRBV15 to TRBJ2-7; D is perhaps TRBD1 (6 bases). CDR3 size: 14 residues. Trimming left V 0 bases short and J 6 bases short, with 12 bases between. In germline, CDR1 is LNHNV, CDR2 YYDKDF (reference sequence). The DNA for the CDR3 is TGTGCCACCAGCAGAGACCGACAGGTTGGCGAGCAGTACTTC. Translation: CATSRDRQVGEQYF.

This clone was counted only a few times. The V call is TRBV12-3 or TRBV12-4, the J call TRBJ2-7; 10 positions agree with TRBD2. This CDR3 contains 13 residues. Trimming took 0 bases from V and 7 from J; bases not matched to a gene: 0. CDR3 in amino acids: CASSLAGLAEQYF. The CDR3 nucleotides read TGTGCCAGCAGTTTAGCGGGACTAGCGGAGCAGTACTTC.

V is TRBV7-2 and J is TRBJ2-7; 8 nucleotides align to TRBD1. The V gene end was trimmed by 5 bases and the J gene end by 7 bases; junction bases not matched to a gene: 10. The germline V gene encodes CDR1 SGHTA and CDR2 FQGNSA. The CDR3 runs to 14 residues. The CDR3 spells CASSTRQGSGEQYF. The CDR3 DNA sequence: TGTGCCAGCAGCACCCGACAGGGGTCGGGAGAGCAGTACTTC.